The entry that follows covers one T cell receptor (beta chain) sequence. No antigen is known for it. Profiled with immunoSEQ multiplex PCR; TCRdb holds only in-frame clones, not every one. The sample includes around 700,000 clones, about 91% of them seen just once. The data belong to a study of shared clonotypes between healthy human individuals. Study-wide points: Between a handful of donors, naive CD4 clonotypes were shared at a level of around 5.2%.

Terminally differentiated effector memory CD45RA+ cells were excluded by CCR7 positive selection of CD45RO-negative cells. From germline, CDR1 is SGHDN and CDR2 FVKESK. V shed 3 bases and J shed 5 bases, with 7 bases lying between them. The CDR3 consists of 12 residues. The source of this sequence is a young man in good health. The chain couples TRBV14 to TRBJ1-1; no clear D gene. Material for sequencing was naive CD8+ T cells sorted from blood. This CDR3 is CASSHGGTEAFF. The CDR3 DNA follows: TGTGCCAGCAGCCACGGCGGGACTGAAGCTTTCTTT.